The source of this T cell receptor (beta chain) is a study of blood T cell repertoires in COVID-19. Study-level background: From the United States, Italy and Spain came samples of acute and convalescent COVID-19.

The CDR3 length is 12 residues. Germline V gene lookup returns CDR1 LNHDA and CDR2 SQIVND (reference sequence). Trimming cost V 9 bases and J 7 bases; bases outside gene matches: 4. In the original workflow: Using reference gene primer amplification, nucleated cell counts were estimated. Method: immunoSEQ multiplex PCR; TCRdb's copy keeps in-frame clones and lacks some. D and trimming were read from the DNA, whereas the V and J calls and clone size are those reported in that table. The sample gives some 400,000 clones, roughly nine tenths of which show up once; roughly 0.9% is in the top ten. All enrollees were roughly 18 to 90 years old and from under 25 US areas. Someone with COVID-19 had been met by exposed participants within 2 weeks before study entry.

The sequence was collected from a woman aged 40 to 55 who had been exposed to COVID-19. The chain combines TRBV19 with TRBJ2-2; TRBD2 aligns across 8 bases. The sequencing input was PBMCs or T cells enriched from blood (not recorded which). The CDR3 loop reads CASGGVVGELFF. In nucleotides, the CDR3 is TGTGCCAGCGGGGGGGTTGTCGGGGAGCTGTTTTTT.